The 16 T cell receptor beta chains reported below all come from one sample, sequenced in a study of CD8+CD57+ T cells in acquired aplastic anemia. Patients chosen for sequencing had shown CD8+CD57+ cell expansion by flow cytometry. CDR3 and TCR beta VDJ profiling relied on genomic DNA as the template. TCRdb analysed the reads with MiXCR anew, one entry per CDR3 protein. The sample holds 200,000 or so distinct CDR3 sequences, roughly 50% seen once. The specimen was sorted CD4+, CD8+, or CD8+CD57+ T cells (not recorded which) from PBMCs. These receptor sequences come from a human donor with aplastic anemia.

In its sample, this clonotype was seen many times. The CDR3 reads CATSRMLTGQANEQYF. The CDR3 nucleotides are TGTGCCACCAGCAGAATGTTAACTGGACAGGCTAACGAGCAGTACTTC. The rearrangement links TRBV15 to TRBJ2-7, with 7 bases fitting TRBD1. With 2 bases clipped from V and 5 bases from J, the junction kept 12 bases outside the gene matches. CDR3 length: 16 residues. The germline gives CDR1 LNHNV, CDR2 YYDKDF (reference sequence).

The chain joins TRBV10-3 to TRBJ2-7, with 7 bases fitting TRBD2. The germline gives CDR1 ENHRY, CDR2 SYGVKD. V gave up 6 bases and J gave up 2 bases; unmatched junction bases: 1. CDR3 length: 12 residues. The CDR3 sequence: CAISGTTYEQYF. The CDR3 nucleotides are TGTGCCATCAGCGGGACTACCTACGAGCAGTACTTC.

The chain employs TRBV5-1 and TRBJ2-3, with TRBD1 identical over 7 bases. This CDR3 contains 12 residues. V was pared by 2 bases and J by 9 bases, with 3 bases of the junction left unmatched. Germline CDR1 SGHRS, CDR2 YFSETQ. CDR3 nucleotide sequence: TGCGCCAGCAGCTTCGGGACAGCGACGCAGTATTTT. It translates to CASSFGTATQYF.

The rearrangement uses TRBV7-9 and TRBJ1-1, with a weak D call TRBD1 (5 bases). CDR3 length: 14 amino acids. V shed 2 bases and J shed 5 bases, with 12 bases lying between them. Germline V gene lookup returns CDR1 SEHNR and CDR2 FQNEAQ (reference sequence). Here the CDR3 reads CASSLNQGGTEAFF. DNA for the CDR3: TGTGCCAGCAGCTTAAATCAGGGCGGTACTGAAGCTTTCTTT.

This clonotype was seen ten or more times. The V call is TRBV7-2, the J call TRBJ2-5; D possibly corresponds to TRBD2 (6 bases). Trimming shortened V by 1 base and J by 1 base, and 13 bases separated the two germline ends. The CDR3 length is 16 residues. CDR1 and CDR2 (germline): SGHTA, FQGNSA. This CDR3 is CASSLEGWGGQETQYF. The CDR3 coding sequence is TGTGCCAGCAGCTTAGAGGGATGGGGAGGCCAAGAGACCCAGTACTTC.

This clonotype was seen more than once but under ten times. V and J are TRBV3-1 and TRBJ2-2, with unresolved D. CDR3 length: 14 residues. CDR1 and CDR2 from the germline V gene are LGHDT and YNNKEL (reference sequence). V lost 0 bases and J 4 bases, leaving 6 bases between the germline ends. CDR3 residues: CASSQDLRTGELFF. The CDR3 region has the DNA TGTGCCAGCAGCCAAGATCTCCGCACCGGGGAGCTGTTTTTT.

The chain is built from TRBV7-2 and TRBJ1-1, with 7 bases lining up with TRBD1. The ends lost 6 bases at V and 8 bases at J; junction bases unmatched: 15. The CDR3 length is 15 residues. The germline V gene has CDR1 SGHTA and CDR2 FQGNSA. The DNA of the CDR3 is TGTGCCAGCAGTCAAGGCGCGGGACAGTCCTTGGAAGCTTTCTTT. This sequence encodes CASSQGAGQSLEAFF.

This clonotype came up many times. The chain joins TRBV18 to TRBJ2-5; D ambiguous. The germline V and J ends were trimmed by 6 bases and 1 base, with 9 bases remaining between them. This CDR3 contains 13 residues. Germline CDR1 KGHSH, CDR2 LQKENI. The CDR3: CASSWVGQETQYF. The CDR3 nucleotides read TGTGCCAGCTCGTGGGTAGGCCAAGAGACCCAGTACTTC. Together with reference TRBV18 and TRBJ2-5, the CDR3 gives the full variable domain: NAGVMQNPRHLVRRRGQEARLRCSPMKGHSHVYWYRQLPEEGLKFMVYLQKENIIDESGMPKERFSAEFPKEGPSILRIQQVVRGDSAAYFCASSWVGQETQYFGPGTRLLVL.

This clonotype was seen only once. The chain employs TRBV15 and TRBJ2-5, with D possibly being TRBD1 (5 bases). CDR1 and CDR2 from the germline V gene are LNHNV and YYDKDF (reference sequence). The V gene lost 1 base and the J gene lost 2 bases, with 11 bases spanning the gap. The CDR3 is 15 residues long. CDR3 nucleotide sequence: TGTGCCACCAGCAGAGCCGCAGGGTGGCAAGAGACCCAGTACTTC. Protein product: CATSRAAGWQETQYF.

The gene calls are TRBV6-1 and TRBJ2-4; D is unclear. Germline assignment: CDR1 MNHNS and CDR2 SASEGT. V lost 7 bases and J 6 bases, leaving 10 bases between the germline ends. CDR3 length: 12 amino acids. The CDR3 DNA follows: TGTGCCAGCACCTCGGCCTCAAACATTCAGTACTTC. Residues: CASTSASNIQYF.

This clonotype showed up many times. The rearrangement uses TRBV2 and TRBJ1-2; unclear D gene. The CDR3 is 13 amino acids. The V end was cut by 8 bases, the J end by 6 bases, with 16 bases between. Germline V gene data show CDR1 as SNHLY and CDR2 as FYNNEI. The CDR3 coding sequence is TGTGCCAGCGGAAGGTCCCCAGGCGATGGCTACACCTTC. Residues: CASGRSPGDGYTF.

This clonotype was observed at least ten times. J is TRBJ2-7 and V is TRBV25-1, with 7 bases identical to TRBD1. This CDR3 comprises 14 residues. Germline lookup yields CDR1 MGHDK and CDR2 SYGVNS. Germline trimming cut 6 bases from V and 2 bases from J; bases unmatched to any gene: 7. The CDR3 protein is CASSGTDRTYEQYF. Here the CDR3 DNA reads TGTGCCAGCAGCGGTACGGACAGGACCTACGAGCAGTACTTC.

This clonotype came up a few times. V is TRBV12-3 or TRBV12-4 and J is TRBJ2-7, with D perhaps matching TRBD1 or TRBD2 (5 bases each). This CDR3 has 14 residues. V lost 5 bases and J lost 4, with 15 bases in between. The CDR3 loop reads CASSERRGPYEQYF. The CDR3 bases are TGTGCCAGCAGTGAACGCCGGGGACCTTACGAGCAGTACTTC.

This clonotype has a count of ten or more. The chain uses TRBV10-3 and TRBJ1-6; possibly TRBD1 for D (5 bases). Trimming took 0 bases from V and 7 from J, leaving 13 bases between them. Germline CDR1 is ENHRY and CDR2 is SYGVKD. The CDR3 sequence is 16 residues long. CDR3 loop: CAISESPGVGNSPLHF. The CDR3 coding sequence is TGTGCCATCAGTGAGTCGCCGGGGGTAGGGAATTCACCCCTCCACTTT.

This clonotype was counted ten times or more. This chain joins TRBV19 and TRBJ1-5, with D hard to call. CDR1 is LNHDA and CDR2 is SQIVND in the germline V gene (reference sequence). This CDR3 is 13 amino acids long. Trimming left V 5 bases short and J 3 bases short, with 8 bases between. CDR3 loop: CASSRSDNQPQHF. In DNA form, the CDR3 reads TGTGCCAGTAGTCGGTCGGACAATCAGCCCCAGCATTTT.

For the CDR3, the DNA is TGCAGTGCGGGGGAAAGGGATCAGCCCCAGCATTTT. This codes for CSAGERDQPQHF. This chain uses TRBV20-1 with TRBJ1-5; D is possibly TRBD1 (5 bases). The CDR3 consists of 12 residues. The germline V and J ends were trimmed by 6 bases and 5 bases, with 11 bases remaining between them. In germline, CDR1 is DFQATT, CDR2 SNEGSKA (reference sequence).